The 6 T cell receptor beta chains presented below share a single source sample, sequenced in a study of T cell responses to AZD1222 COVID-19 vaccine. The data were produced by immunoSEQ multiplex PCR, yet TCRdb's version contains in-frame clones alone and is incomplete. The sample has approximately 61,000 clones, over 75% seen once. This sample comprised peripheral blood, obtained 28 days after the second AZD1222 dose. Receptors originate from an adult who received the AZD1222 COVID-19 vaccine.

This sequence joins TRBV6-5 and TRBJ2-5; D unclear. The V and J ends lost 2 bases and 1 base respectively, with 14 bases between them. There are 16 residues in the CDR3. Germline V CDR1 and CDR2: MNHEY, SVGAGI. CDR3 sequence: CASSYRRASRQETQYF. As DNA, the CDR3 is TGTGCCAGCAGTTACCGCCGGGCTAGTCGCCAAGAGACCCAGTACTTC.

The chain carries TRBV3-1 (or the pseudogene TRBV3-2) and TRBJ1-2; possible D gene TRBD1, 5 bases. Trimming cost V 3 bases and J 10 bases, with 27 bases left between them. The CDR3 has 17 amino acids. CDR1 is LGHDT and CDR2 is YNNKEL in the germline V gene (reference sequence). The DNA for the CDR3 is TGTGCCAGCAGCCAGGAAAGCGGCGGGGGGGGATTTGGGCACTACACCTTC. Protein sequence: CASSQESGGGGFGHYTF.

The V gene is TRBV28, the J gene TRBJ2-7; D uncertain. Trimming removed 3 bases at V and 7 bases at J, with 13 bases between. This CDR3 spans 13 amino acids. The germline CDR1 and CDR2 sequences are MDHEN and SYDVKM. Written as DNA, the CDR3 is TGTGCCAGCAGTTTCGGGCTGGATGATGAGCAGTACTTC. It yields the protein CASSFGLDDEQYF.

V usage is TRBV30 and J usage is TRBJ2-3, with a tentative D call TRBD2 (5 bases). V was pared by 4 bases and J by 6 bases, with 11 bases between. Germline CDR1 is GTSNPN and CDR2 is SVGIG (reference sequence). CDR3 length: 12 residues. The chain's CDR3 is CAWNLASDTQYF. The CDR3 DNA reads TGTGCCTGGAATTTAGCGTCTGATACGCAGTATTTT.

This chain connects TRBV6-5 to TRBJ1-5; TRBD1 matches at 8 bases. The V and J ends lost 6 bases and 2 bases, in that order; junction bases with no gene match: 6. The CDR3 loop spans 15 amino acids. Germline V CDR1 and CDR2: MNHEY, SVGAGI. CDR3 DNA sequence: TGTGCCAGCAGCCACAGGGGGGTCGGCAATCAGCCCCAGCATTTT. It is translated as CASSHRGVGNQPQHF.

J is TRBJ2-1 and V is TRBV7-9; the match to TRBD2 covers 9 bases. The germline CDR1 and CDR2 sequences are SEHNR and FQNEAQ (reference sequence). After removal of 0 bases from V and 4 bases from J, the junction contained 7 bases not matched to a gene. The CDR3 has 17 residues. The CDR3 DNA sequence: TGTGCCAGCAGCTTAGCTGGGAGCGGGAGGTGGTACAATGAGCAGTTCTTC. Translated: CASSLAGSGRWYNEQFF.